Below, 21 T cell receptor beta chains from the same sample are listed, as sequenced in a study of Graves' ophthalmopathy and Graves' hyperthyroidism. The authors amplified TCR beta CDR3 regions, and they did so from RNA transcripts for repertoire sequencing. HTBI primers were used in a first-round RT-PCR, which preceded a second-round multiplex PCR. In TCRdb, the multiplex PCR reads were re-called with MiXCR into one record per CDR3 protein. This sample has hundreds of thousands of distinct CDR3 sequences; around 42% occur once, and the top ten carry approximately 51%. Sequenced input: peripheral blood. The source is an adult man with Graves' ophthalmopathy.

This clonotype was seen only a few times. CDR3 in DNA: TGTGCCAGCAGCCCCGACCTTAACAGGGGCCGGGCGCCGGGGGCCAACGTCCTGACTTTC. Translating it yields CASSPDLNRGRAPGANVLTF. The rearrangement links TRBV12-3 or TRBV12-4 to TRBJ2-6; 7 bases align to TRBD1. V shed 6 bases, J shed 4 bases, and the junction held 21 bases outside the gene matches. The CDR3 is 20 residues long.

The chain is built from TRBV5-8 and TRBJ2-3; 8 nucleotides align to TRBD1. The CDR3 runs to 14 residues. The V and J ends lost 2 bases and 4 bases, in that order; junction bases with no gene match: 3. Germline V gives CDR1 SGHTS, CDR2 YDEGEE. This CDR3 reads CASSFSGGADTQYF. The CDR3 DNA follows: TGTGCCAGCAGCTTTTCAGGGGGCGCAGATACGCAGTATTTT.

The chain recombines TRBV7-2 with TRBJ1-1; weak D call: TRBD1 (6 bases). V was shortened by 5 bases and J by 6 bases, with 16 bases between the two germline ends. The germline V gene encodes CDR1 SGHTA and CDR2 FQGNSA. The CDR3 loop spans 14 amino acids. In nucleotides, the CDR3 is TGTGCCAGCAGCCTACCGGGGGGCAGCGCTGAAGCTTTCTTT. Its protein product is CASSLPGGSAEAFF.

The gene calls are TRBV6-5 and TRBJ2-7; 14 bases match TRBD2. The ends lost 5 bases at V and 4 bases at J; junction bases unmatched: 13. CDR1 and CDR2 from the germline V gene are MNHEY and SVGAGI. The length of the CDR3 is 18 residues. CDR3 nucleotide sequence: TGTGCCAGCAGTGGAGCGGTTGGGACTAGCGGGAGTTTGTACGAGCAGTACTTC. Amino acid sequence: CASSGAVGTSGSLYEQYF.

For this clonotype: One end of the junction is discordant with germline, which a read error may explain. The CDR3 DNA follows: TGTGCCAGCAGCTTGGAAGGGCGACAGGGACGAGCTTTC. Protein: CASSLEGRQGRAF. The V gene is TRBV7-8, the J gene TRBJ2-6; 7 bases match TRBD1. This CDR3 spans 13 amino acids. The germline V gene encodes CDR1 SGHVS and CDR2 FQNEAQ.

This clonotype has a handful of counts. The chain links TRBV7-9 to TRBJ1-1; D remains unclear. Trimming took off 7 bases at V and 8 bases at J, with 11 bases between the two ends. In germline, CDR1 is SEHNR, CDR2 FQNEAQ (reference sequence). The CDR3 sequence is 11 residues long. CDR3 sequence (DNA): TGTGCCAGCATCCAAGTCGCGGAAGCTTTCTTT. Translated, it gives CASIQVAEAFF.

At least ten counts were recorded for this clonotype. The gene calls are TRBV15 and TRBJ2-6; D possibly corresponds to TRBD1 (6 bases). V gave up 2 bases and J gave up 3 bases, with 11 bases separating them. This CDR3 has 16 amino acids. Germline assignment: CDR1 LNHNV and CDR2 YYDKDF (reference sequence). The CDR3 sequence is CATSRQYRDGANVLTF. The CDR3 DNA follows: TGTGCCACCAGCAGACAATACAGGGATGGGGCCAACGTCCTGACTTTC.

The chain employs TRBV19 and TRBJ1-5; 8 bases are a match to TRBD1. The germline V gene encodes CDR1 LNHDA and CDR2 SQIVND (reference sequence). Unmatched junction bases numbered 5, after V lost 5 bases and J lost 5 bases. This CDR3 has 14 amino acids. The CDR3 sequence: CASSLGQVYQPQHF. CDR3 in DNA: TGTGCCAGTAGTTTGGGACAGGTTTATCAGCCCCAGCATTTT.

This chain joins TRBV4-2 and TRBJ2-5; D is possibly TRBD1 (6 bases). Germline V lookup: CDR1 LGHNA, CDR2 YNFKEQ. The CDR3 runs 15 residues. V was cut by 4 bases and J by 4 bases, with 16 bases left in between. DNA of the CDR3: TGTGCCAGCAGCCCCCCATACAGGGATGGAGAGACCCAGTACTTC. Its translation: CASSPPYRDGETQYF.

The chain is built from TRBV2 and TRBJ2-7; 8 bases match TRBD2. The V gene's germline CDR1 is SNHLY and CDR2 FYNNEI. The trim removed 8 bases at V and 9 bases at J, leaving 12 bases unmatched. The CDR3 consists of 13 residues. The chain's CDR3 is CASRGGGDAGQYF. The CDR3 nucleotides are TGTGCCAGCCGGGGGGGGGGAGACGCGGGGCAGTACTTC.

The rearrangement joins TRBV7-2 to TRBJ1-2, with a tentative D call TRBD1 (6 bases). The CDR3 has 12 residues. CDR1 and CDR2 from the germline V gene are SGHTA and FQGNSA. V gave up 3 bases and J gave up 9 bases, with 11 bases separating them. In nucleotides, the CDR3 is TGTGCCAGCAGCTTGGCGGACAGCCGCTACACCTTC. Its translation is CASSLADSRYTF.

The genes are TRBV29-1 and TRBJ1-2; 8 nucleotides line up with TRBD1. CDR3 length: 12 amino acids. CDR1 and CDR2 (germline): SQVTM, ANQGSEA. The V gene end was trimmed by 7 bases and the J gene end by 7 bases; junction bases not matched to a gene: 8. CDR3 protein: CSGLDRVSGYTF. As DNA, the CDR3 is TGCAGCGGCCTGGACAGGGTCTCTGGCTACACCTTC.

V usage is TRBV7-2 and J usage is TRBJ1-2, with D perhaps matching TRBD1 (5 bases). Germline V CDR1 and CDR2: SGHTA, FQGNSA. V lost 5 bases and J lost 1, with 11 bases in between. This CDR3 has 14 amino acids. The CDR3: CASSPWDGNYGYTF. The DNA of the CDR3 is TGTGCCAGCAGCCCGTGGGACGGTAACTATGGCTACACCTTC.

The J gene is TRBJ2-7, the V gene TRBV3-1; 9 bases are a match to TRBD1. J gave up 12 bases and V 4 bases, and 7 bases lay outside the gene matches. The CDR3 extends over 12 amino acids. The V gene's germline CDR1 is LGHDT and CDR2 YNNKEL (reference sequence). CDR3: CASSPGQGRVYF. CDR3 DNA: TGTGCCAGCAGCCCCGGACAGGGGAGAGTGTACTTC.

A word on this clonotype: This sequence may be a read error, since a much larger clone differs from it by one base. The chain links TRBV24-1 to TRBJ1-5; D not certain. This CDR3 comprises 18 residues. Germline loops: CDR1 KGHDR, CDR2 SFDVKD. V lost 2 bases and J 5 bases, leaving 21 bases between the germline ends. This CDR3 is CATSDSRDWPRDHQPQHF. The CDR3 nucleotides read TGTGCCACCAGTGATTCAAGAGATTGGCCCCGAGATCATCAGCCCCAGCATTTT.

This clonotype was picked up many times. The J gene is TRBJ1-2, the V gene TRBV29-1; D not certain. The germline CDR1 and CDR2 sequences are SQVTM and ANQGSEA. This CDR3 contains 12 residues. The V end lost 3 bases, the J end lost 5 bases, and 10 bases lay between the germline ends. The CDR3 spells CSVDAGGYGYTF. DNA of the CDR3: TGCAGCGTTGACGCCGGAGGATATGGCTACACCTTC.

Worth noting for this clonotype: A single base separates this from a much larger clone, so it may be a read error. The CDR3 coding sequence is TGTGCCGTCAGTGAGTCCGGGTATGGCTACACCTTC. This gives the protein CAVSESGYGYTF. The chain joins TRBV10-3 to TRBJ1-2; D is ambiguous. The CDR3 sequence is 12 residues long. CDR1 is ENHRY, CDR2 SYGVKD, per germline.

The rearrangement joins TRBV7-6 to TRBJ1-5; TRBD1 is a possible D gene (6 bases). Germline loops: CDR1 SGHVS, CDR2 FNYEAQ. V gave up 3 bases and J gave up 2 bases, with 17 bases separating them. This CDR3 comprises 17 residues. The CDR3, as DNA: TGTGCCAGCAGCTTCTCAGGGGCCCGCAAGGGCAATCAGCCCCAGCATTTT. This encodes CASSFSGARKGNQPQHF.

The V gene is TRBV5-5, the J gene TRBJ1-4, with D unresolved. The germline V gene has CDR1 SGHKS and CDR2 YYEKEE (reference sequence). V lost 5 bases and J lost 5, with 10 bases in between. The CDR3 is made up of 13 amino acids. CDR3 DNA: TGTGCCAGCAGTCTTTCAGTGAATGAAAAACTGTTTTTT. It codes for CASSLSVNEKLFF.

This clonotype came up many times. This chain uses TRBV7-2 with TRBJ1-5; D remains ambiguous. The germline gives CDR1 SGHTA, CDR2 FQGNSA. Deletions cut 7 bases from V and 4 bases from J, with 8 bases between. The CDR3 loop spans 12 amino acids. CDR3 sequence reads: CASNRGNQPQHF. CDR3 DNA: TGTGCCAGCAACCGTGGAAATCAGCCCCAGCATTTT.

Only a few counts were recorded for this clonotype. This chain uses TRBV6-1 with TRBJ2-7; possible D gene TRBD2, 6 bases. CDR1 MNHNS and CDR2 SASEGT come from the germline V gene. The CDR3 has 15 amino acids. V lost 1 base and J lost 0, with 10 bases in between. The CDR3 sequence: CASSEVGGSSYEQYF. The CDR3 DNA is TGTGCCAGCAGTGAAGTTGGGGGGAGCTCCTACGAGCAGTACTTC.